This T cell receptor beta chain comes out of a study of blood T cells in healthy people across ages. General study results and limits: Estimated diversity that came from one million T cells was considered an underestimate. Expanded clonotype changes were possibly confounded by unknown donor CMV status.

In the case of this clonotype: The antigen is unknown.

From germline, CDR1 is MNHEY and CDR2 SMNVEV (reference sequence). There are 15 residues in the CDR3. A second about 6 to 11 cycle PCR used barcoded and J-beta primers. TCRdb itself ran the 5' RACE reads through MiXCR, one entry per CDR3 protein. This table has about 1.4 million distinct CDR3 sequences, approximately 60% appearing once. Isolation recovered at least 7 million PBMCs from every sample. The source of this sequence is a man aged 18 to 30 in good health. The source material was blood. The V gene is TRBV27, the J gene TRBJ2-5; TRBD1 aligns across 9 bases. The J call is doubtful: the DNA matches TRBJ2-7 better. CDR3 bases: TGTGCCAGCAGTTTATCTGGGACAGGGTGGTACGAGCAGTACTTC. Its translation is CASSLSGTGWYEQYF.